This T cell receptor (beta chain) was obtained from a study of blood T cell repertoires in COVID-19. As for the study in general: Sites in the United States, Italy and Spain provided acute and convalescent COVID-19 samples.

Recruits, aged roughly 18 to 89 years, lived in 24 US areas. Cohort 3 recovery required two negative PCRs, clearance, or symptom resolution. As processed by the authors: From reference gene primer amplification, estimates of nucleated cell counts were derived. The repertoire was sequenced with immunoSEQ multiplex PCR; TCRdb's copy has only in-frame clones and lacks some. The V and J calls and clone size come from that table; D and trimming were worked out from the DNA. The table has approximately 250,000 clones, approximately 84% seen once; the top ten hold 15%. The CDR3 is 16 residues long. CDR1 SNHLY and CDR2 FYNNEI come from the germline V gene. The V and J ends lost 6 bases and 5 bases, in that order; junction bases with no gene match: 13.

The sample taken for sequencing was PBMCs or T cells enriched from blood (not recorded which). This TCR was sampled from a man aged 35-49 years who had recovered from COVID-19. The J gene is TRBJ2-1, the V gene TRBV2; 7 nucleotides agree with TRBD2. The CDR3 loop is CASSLLGLELNNEQFF. CDR3 nucleotides: TGTGCCAGCAGCCTGTTAGGACTAGAGCTCAACAATGAGCAGTTCTTC.